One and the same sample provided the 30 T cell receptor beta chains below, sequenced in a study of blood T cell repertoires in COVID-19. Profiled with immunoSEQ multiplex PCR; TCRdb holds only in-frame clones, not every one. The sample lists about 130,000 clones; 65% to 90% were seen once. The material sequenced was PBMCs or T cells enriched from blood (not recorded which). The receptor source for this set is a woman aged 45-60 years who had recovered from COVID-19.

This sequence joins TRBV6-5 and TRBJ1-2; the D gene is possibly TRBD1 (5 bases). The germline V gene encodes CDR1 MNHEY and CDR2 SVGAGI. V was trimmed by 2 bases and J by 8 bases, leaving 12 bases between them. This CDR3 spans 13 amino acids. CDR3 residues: CASSYQGPGGYTF. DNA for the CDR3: TGTGCCAGCAGTTACCAGGGCCCAGGAGGCTACACCTTC.

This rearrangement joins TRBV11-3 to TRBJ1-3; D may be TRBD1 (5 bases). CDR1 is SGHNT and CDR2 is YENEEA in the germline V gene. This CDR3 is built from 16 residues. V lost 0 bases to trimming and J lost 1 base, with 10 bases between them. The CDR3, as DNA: TGTGCCAGCAGCTTAGAGCGACAGAAGTCTGGAAACACCATATATTTT. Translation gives CASSLERQKSGNTIYF.

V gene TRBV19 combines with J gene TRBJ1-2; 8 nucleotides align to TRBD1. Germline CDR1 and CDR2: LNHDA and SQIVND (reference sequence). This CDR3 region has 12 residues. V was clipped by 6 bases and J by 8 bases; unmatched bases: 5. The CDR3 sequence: CASRTGERGYTF. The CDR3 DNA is TGTGCCAGTAGGACAGGGGAACGCGGCTACACCTTC. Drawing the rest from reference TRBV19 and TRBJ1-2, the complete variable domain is DGGITQSPKYLFRKEGQNVTLSCEQNLNHDAMYWYRQDPGQGLRLIYYSQIVNDFQKGDIAEGYSVSREKKESFPLTVTSAQKNPTAFYLCASRTGERGYTFGSGTRLTVV.

The CDR3 DNA reads TGTGCCAGTAGGATGGGACTGCAGAACTATGGCTACACCTTC. Translating it yields CASRMGLQNYGYTF. The V gene is TRBV19, the J gene TRBJ1-2; D might be TRBD1 (5 bases). Germline CDR1 reads LNHDA; CDR2 reads SQIVND (reference sequence). The V end was cut by 6 bases, the J end by 2 bases, with 13 bases between. CDR3 length: 14 amino acids.

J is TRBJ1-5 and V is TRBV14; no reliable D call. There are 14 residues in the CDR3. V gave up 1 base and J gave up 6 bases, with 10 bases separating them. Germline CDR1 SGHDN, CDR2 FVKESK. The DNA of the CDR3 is TGTGCCAGCAGCCAAGGTGGGCGTTCTCAGCCCCAGCATTTT. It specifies CASSQGGRSQPQHF.

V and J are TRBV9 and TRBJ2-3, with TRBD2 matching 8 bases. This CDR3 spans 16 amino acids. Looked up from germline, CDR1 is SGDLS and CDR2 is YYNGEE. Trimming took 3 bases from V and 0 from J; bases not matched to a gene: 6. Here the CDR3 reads CASSAGLAYSTDTQYF. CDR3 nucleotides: TGTGCCAGCAGCGCCGGACTAGCCTATAGCACAGATACGCAGTATTTT.

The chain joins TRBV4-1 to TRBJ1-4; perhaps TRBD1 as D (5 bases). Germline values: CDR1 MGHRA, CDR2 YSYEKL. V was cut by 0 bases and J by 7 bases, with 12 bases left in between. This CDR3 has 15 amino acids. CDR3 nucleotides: TGCGCCAGCAGCCAAGATCCAGATGGGGCTGAAAAACTGTTTTTT. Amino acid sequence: CASSQDPDGAEKLFF.

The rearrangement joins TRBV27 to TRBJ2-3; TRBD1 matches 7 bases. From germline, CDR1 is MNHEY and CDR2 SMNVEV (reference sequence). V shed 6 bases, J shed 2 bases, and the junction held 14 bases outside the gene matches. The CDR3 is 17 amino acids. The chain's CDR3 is CASSTYRLRGTTDTQYF. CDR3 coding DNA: TGTGCCAGCAGCACCTATAGGCTCAGGGGGACCACAGATACGCAGTATTTT.

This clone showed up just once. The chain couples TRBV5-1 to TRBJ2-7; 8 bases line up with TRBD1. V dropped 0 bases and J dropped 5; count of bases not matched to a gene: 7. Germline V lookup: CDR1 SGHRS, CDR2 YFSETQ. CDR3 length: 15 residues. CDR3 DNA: TGCGCCAGCAGCTTGGGGGGACAGGCTAGAGACGAGCAGTACTTC. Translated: CASSLGGQARDEQYF.

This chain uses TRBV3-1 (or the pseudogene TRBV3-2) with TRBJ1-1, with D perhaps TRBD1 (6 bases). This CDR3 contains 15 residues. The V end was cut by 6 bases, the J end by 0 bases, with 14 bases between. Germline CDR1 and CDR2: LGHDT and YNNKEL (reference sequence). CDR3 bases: TGTGCCAGCAGACCTAGACAGGAGCTGAACACTGAAGCTTTCTTT. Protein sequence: CASRPRQELNTEAFF.

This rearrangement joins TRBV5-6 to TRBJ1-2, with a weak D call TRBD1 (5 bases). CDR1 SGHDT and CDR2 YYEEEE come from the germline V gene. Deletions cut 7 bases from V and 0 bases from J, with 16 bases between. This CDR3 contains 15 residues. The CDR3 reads CASDFSSRANYGYTF. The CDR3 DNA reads TGTGCCAGCGACTTCTCCTCCAGGGCTAACTATGGCTACACCTTC. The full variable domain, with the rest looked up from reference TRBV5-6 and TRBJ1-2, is DAGVTQSPTHLIKTRGQQVTLRCSPKSGHDTVSWYQQALGQGPQFIFQYYEEEERQRGNFPDRFSGHQFPNYSSELNVNALLLGDSALYLCASDFSSRANYGYTFGSGTRLTVV.

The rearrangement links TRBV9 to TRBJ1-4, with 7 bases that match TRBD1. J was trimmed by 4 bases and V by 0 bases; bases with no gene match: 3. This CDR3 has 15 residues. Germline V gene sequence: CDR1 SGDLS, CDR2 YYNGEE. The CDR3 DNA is TGTGCCAGCAGCGTAGGGGACAGCAATAATGAAAAACTGTTTTTT. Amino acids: CASSVGDSNNEKLFF. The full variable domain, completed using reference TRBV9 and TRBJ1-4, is DSGVTQTPKHLITATGQRVTLRCSPRSGDLSVYWYQQSLDQGLQFLIQYYNGEERAKGNILERFSAQQFPDLHSELNLSSLELGDSALYFCASSVGDSNNEKLFFGSGTQLSVL.

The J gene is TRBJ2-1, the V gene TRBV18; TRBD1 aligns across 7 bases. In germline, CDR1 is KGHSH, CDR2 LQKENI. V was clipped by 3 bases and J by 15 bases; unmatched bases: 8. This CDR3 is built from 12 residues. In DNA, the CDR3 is TGTGCCAGCTCACCGGACCGGGACAGTGGGTTCTTC. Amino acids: CASSPDRDSGFF.

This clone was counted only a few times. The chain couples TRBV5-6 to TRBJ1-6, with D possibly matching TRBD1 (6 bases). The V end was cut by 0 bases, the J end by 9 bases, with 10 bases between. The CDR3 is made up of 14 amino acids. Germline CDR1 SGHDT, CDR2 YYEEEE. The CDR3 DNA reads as TGTGCCAGCAGCTTGGGCCAGGGGAGTTCACCCCTCCACTTT. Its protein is CASSLGQGSSPLHF.

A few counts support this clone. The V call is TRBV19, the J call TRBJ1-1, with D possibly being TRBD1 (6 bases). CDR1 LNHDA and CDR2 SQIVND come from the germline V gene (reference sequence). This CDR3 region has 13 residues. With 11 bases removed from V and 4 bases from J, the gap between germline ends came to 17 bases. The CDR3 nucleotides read TGTGCCTCCAACTCACAGGGAAGCACTGAAGCTTTCTTT. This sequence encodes CASNSQGSTEAFF.

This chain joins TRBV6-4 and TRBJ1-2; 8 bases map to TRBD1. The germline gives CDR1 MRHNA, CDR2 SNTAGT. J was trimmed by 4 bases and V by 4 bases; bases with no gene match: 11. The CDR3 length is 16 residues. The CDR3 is CASSVSHRGMCYGYTF. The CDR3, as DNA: TGTGCCAGCAGTGTAAGTCACAGGGGGATGTGCTATGGCTACACCTTC.

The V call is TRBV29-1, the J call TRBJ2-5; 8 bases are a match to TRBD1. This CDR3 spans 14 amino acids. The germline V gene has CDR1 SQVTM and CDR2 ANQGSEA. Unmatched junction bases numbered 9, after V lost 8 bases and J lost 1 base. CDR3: CSTRQGTSQETQYF. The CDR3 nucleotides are TGCAGCACTAGACAGGGGACGTCCCAAGAGACCCAGTACTTC.

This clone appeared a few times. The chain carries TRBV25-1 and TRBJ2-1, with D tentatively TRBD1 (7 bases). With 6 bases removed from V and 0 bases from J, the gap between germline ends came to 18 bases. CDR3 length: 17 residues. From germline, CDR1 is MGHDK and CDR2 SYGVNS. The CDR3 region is CASRGTPRTGSYNEQFF. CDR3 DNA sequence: TGTGCCAGCAGAGGGACTCCCCGGACAGGCTCCTACAATGAGCAGTTCTTC.

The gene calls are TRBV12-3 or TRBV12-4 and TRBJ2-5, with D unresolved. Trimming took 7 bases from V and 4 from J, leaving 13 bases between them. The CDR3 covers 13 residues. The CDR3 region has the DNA TGTGCCAGCACCACTACTGTGGGAGAGACCCAGTACTTC. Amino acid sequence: CASTTTVGETQYF.

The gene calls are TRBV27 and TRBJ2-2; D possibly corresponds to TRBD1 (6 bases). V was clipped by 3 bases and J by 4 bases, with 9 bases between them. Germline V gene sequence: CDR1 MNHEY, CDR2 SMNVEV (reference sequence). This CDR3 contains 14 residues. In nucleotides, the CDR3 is TGTGCCAGCAGTTTTTACAGGGCCACCGGGGAGCTGTTTTTT. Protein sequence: CASSFYRATGELFF.

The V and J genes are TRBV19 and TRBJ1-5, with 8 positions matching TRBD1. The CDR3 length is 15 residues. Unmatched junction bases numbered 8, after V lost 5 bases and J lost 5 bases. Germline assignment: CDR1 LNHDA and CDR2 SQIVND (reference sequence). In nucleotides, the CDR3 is TGTGCCAGTAGTGCTGACAGGGGATCCTATCAGCCCCAGCATTTT. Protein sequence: CASSADRGSYQPQHF.

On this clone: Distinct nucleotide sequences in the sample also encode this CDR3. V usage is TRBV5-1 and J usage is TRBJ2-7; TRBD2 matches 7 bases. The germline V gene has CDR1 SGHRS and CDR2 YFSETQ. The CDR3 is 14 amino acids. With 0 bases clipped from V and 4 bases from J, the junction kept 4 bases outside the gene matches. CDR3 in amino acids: CASSLGAGRYEQYF. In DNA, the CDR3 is TGCGCCAGCAGCTTGGGAGCGGGGAGGTACGAGCAGTACTTC.

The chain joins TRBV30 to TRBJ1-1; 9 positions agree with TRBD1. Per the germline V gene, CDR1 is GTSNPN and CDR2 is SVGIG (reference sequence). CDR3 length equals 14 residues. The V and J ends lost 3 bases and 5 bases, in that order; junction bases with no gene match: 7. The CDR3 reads CAWSEGTGITEAFF. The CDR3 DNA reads TGTGCCTGGAGCGAAGGGACAGGGATTACTGAAGCTTTCTTT.

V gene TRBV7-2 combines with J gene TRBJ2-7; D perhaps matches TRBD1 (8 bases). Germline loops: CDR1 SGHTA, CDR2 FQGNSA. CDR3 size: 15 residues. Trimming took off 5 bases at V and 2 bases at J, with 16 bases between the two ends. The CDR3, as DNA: TGTGCCAGCAGCCTACAGGGGGGGACGACCTACGAGCAGTACTTC. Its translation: CASSLQGGTTYEQYF. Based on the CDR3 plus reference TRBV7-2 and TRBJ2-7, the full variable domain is GAGVSQSPSNKVTEKGKDVELRCDPISGHTALYWYRQSLGQGLEFLIYFQGNSAPDKSGLPSDRFSAERTGGSVSTLTIQRTQQEDSAVYLCASSLQGGTTYEQYFGPGTRLTVT.

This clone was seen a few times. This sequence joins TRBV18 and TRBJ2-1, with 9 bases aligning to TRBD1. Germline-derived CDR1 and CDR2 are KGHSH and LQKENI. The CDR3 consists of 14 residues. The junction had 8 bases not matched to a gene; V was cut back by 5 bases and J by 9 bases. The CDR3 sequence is CASSSLTGGTEQFF. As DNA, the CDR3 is TGTGCCAGCTCATCTCTCACAGGGGGCACTGAGCAGTTCTTC.

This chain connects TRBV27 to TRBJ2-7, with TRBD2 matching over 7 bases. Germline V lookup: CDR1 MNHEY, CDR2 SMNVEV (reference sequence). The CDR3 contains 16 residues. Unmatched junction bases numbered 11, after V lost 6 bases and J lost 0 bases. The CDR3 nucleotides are TGTGCCAGCAGCCCCTTTGGGGGGGGGAGCTCCTACGAGCAGTACTTC. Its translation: CASSPFGGGSSYEQYF.

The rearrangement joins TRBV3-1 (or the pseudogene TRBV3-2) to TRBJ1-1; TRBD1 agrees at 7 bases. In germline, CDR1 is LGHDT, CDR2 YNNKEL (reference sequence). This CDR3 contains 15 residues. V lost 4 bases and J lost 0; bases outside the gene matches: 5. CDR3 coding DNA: TGTGCCAGCAGCCGATGGGACAGCATGAACACTGAAGCTTTCTTT. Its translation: CASSRWDSMNTEAFF.

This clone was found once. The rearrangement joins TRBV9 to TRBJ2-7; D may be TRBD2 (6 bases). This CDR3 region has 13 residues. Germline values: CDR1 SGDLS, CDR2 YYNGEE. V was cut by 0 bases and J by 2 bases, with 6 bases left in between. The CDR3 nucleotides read TGTGCCAGCAGCGTAGGCGGGACCTACGAGCAGTACTTC. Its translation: CASSVGGTYEQYF. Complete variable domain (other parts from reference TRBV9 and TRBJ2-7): DSGVTQTPKHLITATGQRVTLRCSPRSGDLSVYWYQQSLDQGLQFLIQYYNGEERAKGNILERFSAQQFPDLHSELNLSSLELGDSALYFCASSVGGTYEQYFGPGTRLTVT.

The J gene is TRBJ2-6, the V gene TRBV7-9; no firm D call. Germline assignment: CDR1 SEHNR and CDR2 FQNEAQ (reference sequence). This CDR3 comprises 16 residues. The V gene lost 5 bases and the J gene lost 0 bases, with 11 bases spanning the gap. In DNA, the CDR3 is TGTGCCAGCAGCAGGGATCTACCCTCTGGGGCCAACGTCCTGACTTTC. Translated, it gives CASSRDLPSGANVLTF.

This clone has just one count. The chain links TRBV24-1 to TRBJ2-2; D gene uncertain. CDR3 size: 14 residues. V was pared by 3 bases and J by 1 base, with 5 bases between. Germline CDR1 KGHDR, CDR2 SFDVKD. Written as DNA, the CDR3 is TGTGCCACCAGTGATGTTAGGAACACCGGGGAGCTGTTTTTT. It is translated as CATSDVRNTGELFF.